This entry describes one T cell receptor beta chain. Its specificity is not known. Amplified TCR beta CDR3 regions came from RNA transcripts. HTBI primers were employed in a first-round RT-PCR of the TCR CDR3. TCRdb called the multiplex PCR reads again in MiXCR, with one record for every CDR3 protein. In the table there are about 500,000 distinct CDR3 sequences, around 14% of which are singletons. The data stem from a study of T cells in Graves' hyperthyroidism and ophthalmopathy. Study summary: Peripheral blood was obtained at initial diagnosis, preceding any treatment. Findings and limits, study-wide: Also found in blood were most expanded thyroid clonotypes above 0.001.

The CDR3 is 12 amino acids. Germline loops: CDR1 MNHNS, CDR2 SASEGT. J gave up 3 bases and V 11 bases, and 4 bases lay outside the gene matches. The sequence was obtained from a woman under 30 with Graves' hyperthyroidism. The chain recombines TRBV6-1 with TRBJ1-2; 9 bases match TRBD1. Sequenced input: blood. CDR3 DNA: TGTGCCGGGGACAGGGCCGACTATGGCTACACCTTC. Its translation is CAGDRADYGYTF.